The sample holds many counts of the clone carrying this T cell receptor beta chain. CDR3 length: 13 residues. V was shortened by 4 bases and J by 12 bases, with 16 bases between the two germline ends. Germline CDR1 is SQVTM and CDR2 is ANQGSEA. What was amplified from RNA transcripts were TCR beta CDR3 regions. The HTBI set primed first-round TCR CDR3 RT-PCR. TCRdb reprocessed the multiplex PCR reads with MiXCR, giving one entry per CDR3 protein. The table includes 350,000 to 400,000 distinct CDR3 sequences, 19% detected once. The entry originates in a study of T cells in Graves' hyperthyroidism and ophthalmopathy.

The TCR was taken from a woman between 18 and 30 years old with Graves' hyperthyroidism. The chain has TRBV29-1 and TRBJ2-6; D remains ambiguous. The sample consisted of blood. In DNA form, the CDR3 reads TGCAGCGTTGCGATATCGGGTTTCACCGTCCTGACTTTC. Amino acid sequence: CSVAISGFTVLTF.